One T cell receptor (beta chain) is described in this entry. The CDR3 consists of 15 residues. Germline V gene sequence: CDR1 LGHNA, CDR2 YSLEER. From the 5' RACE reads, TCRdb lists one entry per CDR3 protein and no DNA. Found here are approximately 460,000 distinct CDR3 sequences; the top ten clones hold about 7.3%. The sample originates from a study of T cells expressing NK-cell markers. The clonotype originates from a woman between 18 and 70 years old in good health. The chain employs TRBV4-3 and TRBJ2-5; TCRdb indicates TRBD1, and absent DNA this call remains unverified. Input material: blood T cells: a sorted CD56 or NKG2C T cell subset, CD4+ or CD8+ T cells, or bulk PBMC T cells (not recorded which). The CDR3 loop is CASSTALGQQETQYF.